The clone carrying this T cell receptor (beta chain) was seen ten or more times. The antigen remains undetermined. This entry is derived from a study of Graves' ophthalmopathy and Graves' hyperthyroidism. Excluded: other autoimmune disease, uncontrolled infection, pregnancy or lactation. Diagnoses were established from clinical symptoms, serum thyroxine, TRAb, thyroid ultrasound and orbital computed tomography. The CDR3 contains 14 residues. J gave up 3 bases and V 5 bases, and 4 bases lay outside the gene matches. CDR3 regions of TCR beta were amplified from RNA transcripts. First-round RT-PCR employed HTBI primers, with a second-round multiplex PCR after it. One entry per CDR3 protein, called by TCRdb with MiXCR from the multiplex PCR reads. The sample records 400,000 or so distinct CDR3 sequences, about a sixth being singletons. Study-wide points: The model reached 70% to 71% sensitivity and around 72% specificity for predicting ophthalmopathy progression. Blood samples also showed most expanded thyroid clonotypes exceeding 0.001 frequency.

The chain carries TRBV12-3 or TRBV12-4 and TRBJ2-7; 10 bases are shared with TRBD2. The TCR was taken from an adult woman with stable Graves' hyperthyroidism. Sequenced sample: peripheral blood. The CDR3 is CASSRTSGGYEQYF. CDR3 DNA: TGTGCCAGCAGTCGGACTAGCGGCGGCTACGAGCAGTACTTC.